The present T cell receptor (beta chain) was sequenced within a study of T cells in tuberculosis. The repertoire was sequenced with immunoSEQ multiplex PCR; TCRdb's copy has only in-frame clones and lacks some. The sample holds about 88,000 clones, roughly 93% seen once. Germline V gene data show CDR1 as SGDLS and CDR2 as YYNGEE. V was trimmed by 0 bases and J by 2 bases, leaving 9 bases between them. This CDR3 has 15 amino acids. Thawed, overnight-rested PBMC were stained with GMM-loaded CD1B tetramer, viability dye and anti-CD3, then sorted. CD1B tetramers were loaded with Rhodococcus equi-derived C32 glucose monomycolate. Tetramer-sorted PBMC had been CD14 monocyte-depleted before freezing.

This TCR was recovered from an adult woman with latent tuberculosis. Sequencing was carried out using CD1b-GMM tetramer-negative cells sorted from PBMCs. The V call is TRBV9, the J call TRBJ2-1; D is uncertain. CDR3 loop: CASSVDGSAYNEQFF. The DNA of the CDR3 is TGTGCCAGCAGCGTAGATGGCTCCGCCTACAATGAGCAGTTCTTC.